This entry lists 20 T cell receptor beta chains sequenced from one sample in a study of T cell changes during pregnancy in multiple sclerosis. The assay was immunoSEQ multiplex PCR, and TCRdb's table has in-frame clones only and misses some. The data hold about 48,000 clones, with about 92% observed a single time. The starting material was CD4+ T cells from peripheral blood mononuclear cells, obtained in the second trimester of pregnancy. The receptor source for this set is a female donor in good health, enrolled as a control in a pregnancy study.

The chain carries TRBV6-1 and TRBJ2-1; D might be TRBD2 (5 bases). V was shortened by 8 bases and J by 5 bases, with 10 bases between the two germline ends. The germline gives CDR1 MNHNS, CDR2 SASEGT. CDR3 length: 12 residues. The CDR3 region has the DNA TGTGCCAGCCACCAGACTAACAATGAGCAGTTCTTC. Residues: CASHQTNNEQFF.

The table lists this clone with a count of one. CDR3 sequence reads: CASSNSGGTYNEQFF. The CDR3 coding sequence is TGTGCCAGTAGTAATAGCGGGGGAACCTACAATGAGCAGTTCTTC. The rearrangement uses TRBV19 and TRBJ2-1; TRBD2 matches 9 bases. V gave up 4 bases and J gave up 2 bases; unmatched junction bases: 3. The germline gives CDR1 LNHDA, CDR2 SQIVND (reference sequence). There are 15 residues in the CDR3.

The genes are TRBV2 and TRBJ2-5; no definite D call. V lost 7 bases and J 4 bases, leaving 7 bases between the germline ends. Per the germline V gene, CDR1 is SNHLY and CDR2 is FYNNEI. The CDR3 runs 11 residues. Here the CDR3 reads CASNRRETQYF. CDR3 DNA sequence: TGTGCCAGCAATAGAAGAGAGACCCAGTACTTC.

This clone has a handful of counts. The rearrangement uses TRBV5-1 and TRBJ1-2; 10 positions agree with TRBD1. CDR3 size: 12 residues. Germline V CDR1 and CDR2: SGHRS, YFSETQ. J was trimmed by 6 bases and V by 6 bases; bases with no gene match: 2. Here the CDR3 DNA reads TGCGCCAGCACTGGGACAGGGGATGGCTACACCTTC. Translated, it gives CASTGTGDGYTF.

The chain has TRBV5-1 and TRBJ2-1; a weak D match, TRBD1 (5 bases). Deletions cut 0 bases from V and 9 bases from J, with 19 bases between. The CDR3 has 16 residues. Germline V gives CDR1 SGHRS, CDR2 YFSETQ. The CDR3 spells CASSLDPGQSGSEQFF. CDR3 DNA: TGCGCCAGCAGCTTGGATCCAGGGCAGTCCGGATCTGAGCAGTTCTTC.

The chain joins TRBV10-3 to TRBJ2-7; 12 positions agree with TRBD1. This CDR3 has 14 amino acids. Germline CDR1 reads ENHRY; CDR2 reads SYGVKD. V was clipped by 4 bases and J by 6 bases; unmatched bases: 4. CDR3 DNA: TGTGCCATCAGTGGGGACAGGGGGCGCCCCGAGCAGTACTTC. This gives the protein CAISGDRGRPEQYF.

This sequence joins TRBV9 and TRBJ1-3, with 7 nucleotides matching TRBD1. The CDR3 runs 16 residues. Looked up from germline, CDR1 is SGDLS and CDR2 is YYNGEE. Trimming at V came to 0 bases and at J to 0 bases, leaving 3 bases not matched to a gene. The CDR3, as DNA: TGTGCCAGCAGCGTAGAAGGACAGGTCTCTGGAAACACCATATATTTT. Amino acids: CASSVEGQVSGNTIYF.

The CDR3 DNA reads TGTGCCACTAGCGGGAGACGGGGGAGCACCGGGGAGCTGTTTTTT. It yields the protein CATSGRRGSTGELFF. The rearrangement links TRBV19 to TRBJ2-2; 10 bases fit TRBD2. Germline CDR1 and CDR2: LNHDA and SQIVND (reference sequence). The CDR3 is made up of 15 amino acids. Trimming took 10 bases from V and 4 from J; bases not matched to a gene: 9.

The V and J genes are TRBV6-1 and TRBJ2-7, with 7 bases fitting TRBD1. The CDR3 runs 11 residues. V shed 6 bases and J 7 bases; nucleotides not matched to a gene: 3. In germline, CDR1 is MNHNS, CDR2 SASEGT. CDR3 in amino acids: CASSHRGEQYF. As DNA, the CDR3 is TGTGCCAGCAGCCACAGGGGTGAGCAGTACTTC.

The chain carries TRBV27 and TRBJ2-7; 9 nucleotides agree with TRBD2. Germline V gene data show CDR1 as MNHEY and CDR2 as SMNVEV (reference sequence). The ends lost 3 bases at V and 5 bases at J; junction bases unmatched: 2. The CDR3 length is 13 residues. CDR3 protein: CASSFGGRDEQYF. The CDR3 bases are TGTGCCAGCAGTTTCGGCGGGAGGGACGAGCAGTACTTC.

This rearrangement joins TRBV29-1 to TRBJ2-5; D perhaps matches TRBD1 (6 bases). V was shortened by 4 bases and J by 0 bases, with 9 bases between the two germline ends. Germline assignment: CDR1 SQVTM and CDR2 ANQGSEA. The CDR3 consists of 13 residues. The CDR3 here is CSVVGHYQETQYF. As DNA, the CDR3 is TGCAGCGTTGTGGGACATTACCAAGAGACCCAGTACTTC.

This chain links TRBV28 with TRBJ2-5, with 12 bases fitting TRBD1. The CDR3 runs to 14 residues. V lost 6 bases to trimming and J lost 5 bases; unmatched junction nucleotides: 4. Germline lookup yields CDR1 MDHEN and CDR2 SYDVKM. Written as DNA, the CDR3 is TGTGCCAGCAGGGGACAGGGGGCTTGGGAGACCCAGTACTTC. This codes for CASRGQGAWETQYF. The variable domain in full, with the rest retrieved from reference TRBV28 and TRBJ2-5, is DVKVTQSSRYLVKRTGEKVFLECVQDMDHENMFWYRQDPGLGLRLIYFSYDVKMKEKGDIPEGYSVSREKKERFSLILESASTNQTSMYLCASRGQGAWETQYFGPGTRLLVL.

The CDR3 is CATKLAGGNEQYF. In DNA form, the CDR3 reads TGTGCCACCAAACTAGCGGGAGGGAACGAGCAGTACTTC. The gene calls are TRBV28 and TRBJ2-7, with 13 bases identical to TRBD2. V lost 10 bases to trimming and J lost 5 bases; unmatched junction nucleotides: 5. Germline lookup yields CDR1 MDHEN and CDR2 SYDVKM. CDR3 length: 13 amino acids.

The chain uses TRBV12-5 and TRBJ1-1; 7 nucleotides agree with TRBD1. J was trimmed by 12 bases and V by 5 bases; bases with no gene match: 6. The CDR3 loop spans 11 amino acids. Germline V gene data show CDR1 as LGHNT and CDR2 as FRNRAP. CDR3 DNA: TGTGCTAGTGGTATTGAACAGGGGACTTTCTTT. Protein product: CASGIEQGTFF.

In its sample, this clone was seen once. The J gene is TRBJ2-7, the V gene TRBV27; 12 positions agree with TRBD2. Trimming took 4 bases from V and 8 from J; bases not matched to a gene: 9. There are 15 residues in the CDR3. Germline lookup yields CDR1 MNHEY and CDR2 SMNVEV (reference sequence). CDR3 residues: CASSSRTSGNVQQYF. The CDR3 DNA is TGTGCCAGCAGTTCCCGGACTAGCGGGAACGTTCAGCAGTACTTC.

The chain uses TRBV2 and TRBJ1-5, with 10 bases identical to TRBD1. From germline, CDR1 is SNHLY and CDR2 FYNNEI. V lost 7 bases and J lost 8; bases outside the gene matches: 17. The CDR3 has 17 residues. The chain's CDR3 is CASTKNTGQGGGEPQHF. CDR3 sequence (DNA): TGTGCCAGCACCAAAAATACAGGACAGGGGGGTGGGGAGCCCCAGCATTTT.

The chain has TRBV2 and TRBJ2-3; the match to TRBD2 covers 9 bases. Germline V gene sequence: CDR1 SNHLY, CDR2 FYNNEI. The CDR3 loop spans 13 amino acids. V lost 8 bases to trimming and J lost 5 bases; unmatched junction nucleotides: 5. This CDR3 is CASLAGVGDTQYF. In nucleotides, the CDR3 is TGTGCCAGCTTAGCGGGGGTGGGAGATACGCAGTATTTT.

The rearrangement joins TRBV5-4 to TRBJ2-5; 7 nucleotides agree with TRBD2. This CDR3 region has 16 residues. Trimming took 0 bases from V and 2 from J; bases not matched to a gene: 7. Germline CDR1 is SGHNT and CDR2 is YYREEE (reference sequence). DNA of the CDR3: TGTGCCAGCAGCTTGGGGCTAGCGGTGATGCAAGAGACCCAGTACTTC. The encoded protein is CASSLGLAVMQETQYF.

The chain has TRBV6-1 and TRBJ1-5, with 7 nucleotides matching TRBD1. This CDR3 is 14 amino acids long. Unmatched junction bases numbered 8, after V lost 10 bases and J lost 2 bases. Germline V CDR1 and CDR2: MNHNS, SASEGT. The CDR3 is CATLDRVGNQPQHF. In DNA form, the CDR3 reads TGTGCCACCCTAGACAGGGTGGGCAATCAGCCCCAGCATTTT.

The chain uses TRBV7-2 and TRBJ2-5, with D unresolved. The germline gives CDR1 SGHTA, CDR2 FQGNSA. Trimming pared 6 bases from V and 2 bases from J, leaving 16 bases between. This CDR3 comprises 15 residues. The CDR3 nucleotides are TGTGCCAGCAGTTTCCAGACTCAAGTACAAGAGACCCAGTACTTC. Protein: CASSFQTQVQETQYF.